The present T cell receptor beta chain was sequenced within a study of T cell repertoires in cytomegalovirus infection. MiXCR, run by TCRdb on the reads, gives a single entry per CDR3 protein. This table has 150,000 to 160,000 distinct CDR3 sequences, about a quarter appearing once. Germline CDR1 MDHEN, CDR2 SYDVKM. The V and J ends lost 3 bases and 0 bases respectively, with 6 bases between them. CDR3 length: 14 amino acids. This sequence was found in a human donor in good health (CMV status not recorded). Some clones in this sample may be carry-over from other donors' samples. The gene calls are TRBV28 and TRBJ1-5, with D uncertain. Sequenced: PBMCs. CDR3 coding DNA: TGTGCCAGCAGTTTCATGTATAGCAATCAGCCCCAGCATTTT. It encodes CASSFMYSNQPQHF.